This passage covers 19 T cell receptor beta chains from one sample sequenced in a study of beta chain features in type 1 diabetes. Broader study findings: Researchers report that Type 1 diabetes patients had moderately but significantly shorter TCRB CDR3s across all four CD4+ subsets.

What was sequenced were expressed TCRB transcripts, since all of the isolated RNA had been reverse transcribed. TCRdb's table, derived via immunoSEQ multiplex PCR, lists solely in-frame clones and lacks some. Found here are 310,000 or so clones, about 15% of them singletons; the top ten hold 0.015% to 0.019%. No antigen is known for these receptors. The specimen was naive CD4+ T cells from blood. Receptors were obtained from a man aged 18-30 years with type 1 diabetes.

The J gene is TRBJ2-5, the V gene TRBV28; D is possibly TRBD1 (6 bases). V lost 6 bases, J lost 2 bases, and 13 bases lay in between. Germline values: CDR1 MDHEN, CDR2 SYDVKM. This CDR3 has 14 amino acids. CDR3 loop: CASSPSGTQETQYF. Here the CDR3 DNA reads TGTGCCAGCAGCCCATCCGGGACACAAGAGACCCAGTACTTC.

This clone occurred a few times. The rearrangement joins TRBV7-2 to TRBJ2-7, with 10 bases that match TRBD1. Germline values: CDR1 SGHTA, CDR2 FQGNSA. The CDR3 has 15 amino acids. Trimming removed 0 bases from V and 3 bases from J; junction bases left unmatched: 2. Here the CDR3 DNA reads TGTGCCAGCAGCTTAGCGGGACAGGGGAGCTACGAGCAGTACTTC. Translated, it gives CASSLAGQGSYEQYF.

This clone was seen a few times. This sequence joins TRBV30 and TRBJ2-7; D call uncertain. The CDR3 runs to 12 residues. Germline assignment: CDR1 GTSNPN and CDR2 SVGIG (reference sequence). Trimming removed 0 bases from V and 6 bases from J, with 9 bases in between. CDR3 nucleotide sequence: TGTGCCTGGAGTGTATATCCAGTCGAGCAGTACTTC. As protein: CAWSVYPVEQYF.

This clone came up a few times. This CDR3 is CASSARAGQGSSYNEQFF. Here the CDR3 DNA reads TGTGCCAGCAGCGCGAGGGCGGGACAGGGGTCCTCCTACAATGAGCAGTTCTTC. The chain links TRBV21-1 to TRBJ2-1; the table names TRBD1, a call not compared with the DNA. TRBV21-1 is a pseudogene locus. The CDR3 has 18 residues.

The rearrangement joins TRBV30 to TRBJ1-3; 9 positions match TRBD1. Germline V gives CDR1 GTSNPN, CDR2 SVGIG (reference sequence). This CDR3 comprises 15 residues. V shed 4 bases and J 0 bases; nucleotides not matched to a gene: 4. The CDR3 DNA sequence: TGTGCCTGGAATCCGACAGGGGGCTCTGGAAACACCATATATTTT. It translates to CAWNPTGGSGNTIYF. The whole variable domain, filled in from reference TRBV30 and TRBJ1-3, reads SQTIHQWPATLVQPVGSPLSLECTVEGTSNPNLYWYRQAAGRGLQLLFYSVGIGQISSEVPQNLSASRPQDRQFILSSKKLLLSDSGFYLCAWNPTGGSGNTIYFGEGSWLTVV.

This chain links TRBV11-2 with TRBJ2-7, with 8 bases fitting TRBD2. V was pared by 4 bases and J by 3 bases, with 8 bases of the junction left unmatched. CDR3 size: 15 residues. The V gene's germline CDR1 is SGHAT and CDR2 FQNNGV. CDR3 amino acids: CASSSGLAYFYEQYF. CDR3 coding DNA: TGTGCCAGCAGCTCCGGACTAGCTTACTTCTACGAGCAGTACTTC.

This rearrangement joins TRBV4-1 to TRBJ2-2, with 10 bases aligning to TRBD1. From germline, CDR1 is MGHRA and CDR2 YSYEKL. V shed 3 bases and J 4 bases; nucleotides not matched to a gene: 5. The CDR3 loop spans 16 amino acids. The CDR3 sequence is CASSHGDRGGTGELFF. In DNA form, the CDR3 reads TGCGCCAGCAGCCACGGGGACAGGGGAGGCACCGGGGAGCTGTTTTTT.

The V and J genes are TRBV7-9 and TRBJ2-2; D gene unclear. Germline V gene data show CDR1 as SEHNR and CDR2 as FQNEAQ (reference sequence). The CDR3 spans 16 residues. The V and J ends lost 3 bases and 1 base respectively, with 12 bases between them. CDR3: CASSFSFRRNTGELFF. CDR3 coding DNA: TGTGCCAGCAGCTTCAGTTTCCGGAGGAACACCGGGGAGCTGTTTTTT.

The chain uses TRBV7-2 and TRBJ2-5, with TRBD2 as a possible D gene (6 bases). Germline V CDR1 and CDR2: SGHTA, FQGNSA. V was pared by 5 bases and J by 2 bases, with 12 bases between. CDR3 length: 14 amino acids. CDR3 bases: TGTGCCAGCAGCCCTCGGACTATTCAAGAGACCCAGTACTTC. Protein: CASSPRTIQETQYF.

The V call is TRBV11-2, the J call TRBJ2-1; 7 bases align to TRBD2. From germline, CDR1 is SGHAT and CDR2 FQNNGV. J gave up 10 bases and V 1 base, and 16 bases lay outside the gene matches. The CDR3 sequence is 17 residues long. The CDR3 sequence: CASSLVPGGLARAEQFF. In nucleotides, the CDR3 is TGTGCCAGCAGCTTAGTCCCGGGGGGACTTGCGAGGGCGGAGCAGTTCTTC.

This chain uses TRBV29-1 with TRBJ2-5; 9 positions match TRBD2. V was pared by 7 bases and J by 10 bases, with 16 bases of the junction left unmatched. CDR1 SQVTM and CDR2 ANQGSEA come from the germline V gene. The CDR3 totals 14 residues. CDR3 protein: CSAYSGGQSVVQYF. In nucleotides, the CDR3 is TGCAGCGCATATAGCGGGGGCCAAAGTGTTGTCCAGTACTTC.

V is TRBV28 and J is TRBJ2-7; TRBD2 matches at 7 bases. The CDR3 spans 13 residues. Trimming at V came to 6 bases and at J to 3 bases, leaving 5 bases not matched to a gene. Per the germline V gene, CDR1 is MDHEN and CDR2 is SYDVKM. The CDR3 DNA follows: TGTGCCAGCAGGGGGGACTATCTCTACGAGCAGTACTTC. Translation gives CASRGDYLYEQYF.

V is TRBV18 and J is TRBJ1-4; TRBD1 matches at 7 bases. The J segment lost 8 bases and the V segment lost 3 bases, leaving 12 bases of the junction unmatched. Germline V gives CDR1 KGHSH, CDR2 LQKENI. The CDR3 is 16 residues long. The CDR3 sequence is CASSPPQGDLGEKLFF. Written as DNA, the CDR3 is TGTGCCAGCTCACCGCCCCAGGGGGATCTCGGCGAAAAACTGTTTTTT. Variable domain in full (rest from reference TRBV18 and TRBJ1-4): NAGVMQNPRHLVRRRGQEARLRCSPMKGHSHVYWYRQLPEEGLKFMVYLQKENIIDESGMPKERFSAEFPKEGPSILRIQQVVRGDSAAYFCASSPPQGDLGEKLFFGSGTQLSVL.

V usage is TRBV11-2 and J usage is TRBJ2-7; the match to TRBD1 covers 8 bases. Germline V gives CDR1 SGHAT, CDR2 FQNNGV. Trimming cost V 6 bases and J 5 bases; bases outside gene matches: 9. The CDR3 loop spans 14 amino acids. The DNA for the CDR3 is TGTGCCAGCAGAGGACAGGGTTTAACGCACGAGCAGTACTTC. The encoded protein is CASRGQGLTHEQYF.

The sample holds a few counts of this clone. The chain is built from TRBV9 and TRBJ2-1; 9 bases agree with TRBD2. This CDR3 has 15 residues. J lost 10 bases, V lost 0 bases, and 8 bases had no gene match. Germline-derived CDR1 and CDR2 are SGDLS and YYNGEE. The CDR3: CASSVGAGGQGEQFF. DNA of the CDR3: TGTGCCAGCAGCGTAGGGGCGGGAGGGCAAGGGGAGCAGTTCTTC. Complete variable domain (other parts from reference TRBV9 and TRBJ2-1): DSGVTQTPKHLITATGQRVTLRCSPRSGDLSVYWYQQSLDQGLQFLIQYYNGEERAKGNILERFSAQQFPDLHSELNLSSLELGDSALYFCASSVGAGGQGEQFFGPGTRLTVL.

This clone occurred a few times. The chain's CDR3 is CASSQGLAGGEQYF. The CDR3 DNA is TGCGCCAGCAGCCAAGGACTAGCGGGGGGCGAGCAGTACTTC. The gene calls are TRBV4-3 and TRBJ2-7; 13 bases fit TRBD2. The CDR3 is 14 amino acids. V lost 1 base and J lost 6; bases outside the gene matches: 0. Germline V gene sequence: CDR1 LGHNA, CDR2 YSLEER.

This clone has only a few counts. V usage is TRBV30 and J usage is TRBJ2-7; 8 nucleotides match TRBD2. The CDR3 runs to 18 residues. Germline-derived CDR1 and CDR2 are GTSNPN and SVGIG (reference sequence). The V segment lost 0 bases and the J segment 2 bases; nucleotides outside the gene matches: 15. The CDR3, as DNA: TGTGCCTGGAGTGTACTCCGTGAGGGGTCGGGGGGGCCCTACGAGCAGTACTTC. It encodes CAWSVLREGSGGPYEQYF.

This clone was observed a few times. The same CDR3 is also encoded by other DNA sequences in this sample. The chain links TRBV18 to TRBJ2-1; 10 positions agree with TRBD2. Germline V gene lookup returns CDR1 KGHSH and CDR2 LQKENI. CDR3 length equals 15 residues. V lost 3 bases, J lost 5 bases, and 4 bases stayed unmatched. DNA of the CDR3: TGTGCCAGCTCACCCCGGCTAGCGGGGGACAATGAGCAGTTCTTC. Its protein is CASSPRLAGDNEQFF.

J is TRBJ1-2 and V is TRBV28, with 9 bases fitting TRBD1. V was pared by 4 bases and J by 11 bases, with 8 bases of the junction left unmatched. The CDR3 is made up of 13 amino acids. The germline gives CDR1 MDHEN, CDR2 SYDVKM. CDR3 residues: CASSSWDRERYTF. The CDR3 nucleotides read TGTGCCAGCAGTTCCTGGGACAGGGAACGGTACACCTTC.